This TCR beta chain is drawn from a study of blood T cells in healthy people across ages. The authors ran a second PCR of 7 to 11 cycles using a sample-barcoded 5' primer and a J-beta primer mix. Each cDNA molecule carried a tag from a template-switch adaptor that contained 12 random nucleotides. Each CDR3 protein gets one entry after TCRdb re-called the 5' RACE reads with MiXCR. Of around 1,500,000 distinct CDR3 sequences listed, approximately 28% are singletons. Donors ranged from about 6 to 90 years old and were healthy Caucasians in Russia. Whenever a sample was processed, at least 6.5 million PBMCs were isolated. The CDR3 is made up of 15 amino acids. Germline V gene data show CDR1 as LGHDT and CDR2 as YNNKEL (reference sequence).

The TCR originated in a woman aged 25-40 years in good health. The gene calls are TRBV3-1 and TRBJ2-5; D unresolved. The DNA end favors TRBJ2-7, so the J call may be wrong. The sample consisted of blood. The CDR3 spells CASSQSSVGTYEQYF. Written as DNA, the CDR3 is TGTGCCAGCAGCCAATCCTCAGTTGGAACCTACGAGCAGTACTTC.